These 10 T cell receptor beta chains originate from one sample sequenced in a study of control samples from healthy donors and cancer patients. Data came from immunoSEQ multiplex PCR; TCRdb stores just in-frame clones and leaves some out. The data show approximately 100,000 clones, approximately 86% seen once. The sequenced sample was blood. These receptors all come from a man younger than 40 in good health.

The J gene is TRBJ2-1, the V gene TRBV2; tentatively, D is TRBD2 (6 bases). Germline CDR1 SNHLY, CDR2 FYNNEI. The V end was cut by 8 bases, the J end by 1 base, with 12 bases between. This CDR3 comprises 14 residues. The CDR3 spells CASVREISYNEQFF. The CDR3 bases are TGTGCCAGCGTACGGGAGATTTCCTACAATGAGCAGTTCTTC.

The chain joins TRBV28 to TRBJ2-7, with no clear D. Germline V gene sequence: CDR1 MDHEN, CDR2 SYDVKM. Between the trimmed V and J ends, which lost 1 base and 5 bases, there was a span of 3 bases. CDR3 length: 11 amino acids. DNA of the CDR3: TGTGCCAGCAGTTTATCCCACGAGCAGTACTTC. Its translation is CASSLSHEQYF.

This clone was observed a few times. The rearrangement uses TRBV30 and TRBJ1-1; D is uncertain. CDR1 GTSNPN and CDR2 SVGIG come from the germline V gene (reference sequence). Trimming shortened V by 2 bases and J by 2 bases, and 12 bases separated the two germline ends. CDR3 size: 14 residues. CDR3 DNA: TGTGCCTGGAGTACCGGGAATCTTAACACTGAAGCTTTCTTT. It yields the protein CAWSTGNLNTEAFF.

About this clone: Germline and junction disagree at one end, which may indicate a read error. The J gene is TRBJ1-5, the V gene TRBV19, with D unclear. The germline CDR1 and CDR2 sequences are LNHDA and SQIVND (reference sequence). The CDR3 is 14 amino acids. The CDR3 DNA reads TGTGCCCGTAGTATTCAGGAATCGGATCAGCCCCAGCATTTT. It codes for CARSIQESDQPQHF.

This chain connects TRBV18 to TRBJ2-7; D uncertain. The V end was cut by 1 base, the J end by 2 bases, with 6 bases between. From germline, CDR1 is KGHSH and CDR2 LQKENI. CDR3 size: 13 residues. The CDR3 DNA is TGTGCCAGCTCACCACTACAGACCTACGAGCAGTACTTC. This codes for CASSPLQTYEQYF.

This chain connects TRBV6-5 to TRBJ1-1; weak D call: TRBD1 (6 bases). Germline-derived CDR1 and CDR2 are MNHEY and SVGAGI. This CDR3 contains 14 residues. Trimming stripped 1 base from V and 6 bases from J, with 12 bases between. The CDR3 nucleotides are TGTGCCAGCAGTTACTTGGGGGCTGCGGCTGAAGCTTTCTTT. It is translated as CASSYLGAAAEAFF.

This clone was seen once. V is TRBV3-1 (or the pseudogene TRBV3-2) and J is TRBJ1-1, with 8 bases that match TRBD1. CDR1 and CDR2 from the germline V gene are LGHDT and YNNKEL (reference sequence). The CDR3 sequence is 15 residues long. V lost 1 base to trimming and J lost 4 bases; unmatched junction nucleotides: 5. The CDR3 loop is CASSQGDRGGTEAFF. In DNA, the CDR3 is TGTGCCAGCAGCCAAGGCGACAGGGGTGGCACTGAAGCTTTCTTT.

The chain joins TRBV13 to TRBJ1-4; 10 nucleotides align to TRBD1. Trimming took 3 bases from V and 0 from J; bases not matched to a gene: 7. CDR3 length equals 18 residues. CDR1 and CDR2 (germline): PRHDT, FYEKMQ (reference sequence). CDR3 in DNA: TGTGCCAGCAGCTTCCGGGACAGGGGTCTCCCAACTAATGAAAAACTGTTTTTT. This sequence encodes CASSFRDRGLPTNEKLFF.

The rearrangement uses TRBV28 and TRBJ2-7, with a possible D match to TRBD1 (6 bases). Per the germline V gene, CDR1 is MDHEN and CDR2 is SYDVKM. The CDR3 spans 16 residues. Trimming shortened V by 3 bases and J by 3 bases, and 18 bases separated the two germline ends. CDR3: CASSFSETGEHYEQYF. CDR3 sequence (DNA): TGTGCCAGCAGTTTTTCAGAGACAGGAGAACACTACGAGCAGTACTTC.

The gene calls are TRBV28 and TRBJ2-3, with D unresolved. Germline CDR1 and CDR2: MDHEN and SYDVKM. The CDR3 has 15 amino acids. Trimming took off 3 bases at V and 4 bases at J, with 14 bases between the two ends. The CDR3 nucleotides are TGTGCCAGCAGTTTCTTAGGAGTAGGCGCAGATACGCAGTATTTT. It specifies CASSFLGVGADTQYF.